The 17 T cell receptor beta chains in this list originate from one sample, sequenced in a study of shared clonotypes between healthy human individuals. TCRdb's copy holds only in-frame clones and misses some; the assay was immunoSEQ multiplex PCR. The sample has under 200,000 clones, 85% to 95% seen once. The specimen was naive CD4+ T cells sorted from blood. The subset: CD45RA+ positively selected. Every receptor here comes from a woman aged 30 to 39 in good health.

This chain links TRBV27 with TRBJ2-1; 8 bases are a match to TRBD1. This CDR3 spans 15 amino acids. The germline CDR1 and CDR2 sequences are MNHEY and SMNVEV (reference sequence). The V and J ends lost 6 bases and 7 bases, in that order; junction bases with no gene match: 11. The CDR3 loop reads CASRLDRGGWNEQFF. Here the CDR3 DNA reads TGTGCCAGCAGACTTGACAGGGGAGGTTGGAATGAGCAGTTCTTC.

This clone was observed once. The chain uses TRBV19 and TRBJ2-6; 11 nucleotides align to TRBD2. The CDR3 totals 19 residues. Germline lookup yields CDR1 LNHDA and CDR2 SQIVND (reference sequence). Trimming cost V 5 bases and J 0 bases; bases outside gene matches: 9. CDR3 in amino acids: CASSPQSGLAASGANVLTF. The CDR3 DNA sequence: TGTGCCAGTAGTCCACAATCGGGACTAGCGGCCTCTGGGGCCAACGTCCTGACTTTC.

The chain links TRBV7-9 to TRBJ1-2; D call uncertain. Germline values: CDR1 SEHNR, CDR2 FQNEAQ (reference sequence). The CDR3 is 12 amino acids. Trimming took 5 bases from V and 5 from J, leaving 9 bases between them. This CDR3 reads CASSRRPYGYTF. The CDR3 DNA reads as TGTGCCAGCAGCCGCCGACCGTATGGCTACACCTTC.

The rearrangement uses TRBV4-2 and TRBJ1-4; 8 bases agree with TRBD1. There are 15 residues in the CDR3. In germline, CDR1 is LGHNA, CDR2 YNFKEQ. V lost 1 base, J lost 7 bases, and 5 bases stayed unmatched. In DNA form, the CDR3 reads TGTGCCAGCAGCCAAGCCACAGGGGGTAGTGAAAAACTGTTTTTT. This translates into CASSQATGGSEKLFF.

This chain joins TRBV6-5 and TRBJ2-5; D may be TRBD2 (6 bases). The DNA end lines up better with TRBJ2-7; the J call may be wrong. This CDR3 region has 14 residues. Germline loops: CDR1 MNHEY, CDR2 SVGAGI. Here the CDR3 DNA reads TGTGCCAGCAGTGACCGGGACTCCCGCTACGAGCAGTACTTC. Protein sequence: CASSDRDSRYEQYF.

The rearrangement uses TRBV10-2 and TRBJ2-3; no clear D gene. The CDR3 runs 13 residues. Trimming cost V 8 bases and J 2 bases, with 11 bases left between them. Per germline, CDR1 WSHSY and CDR2 SAAADI. CDR3 sequence: CASRRLITDTQYF. CDR3 in DNA: TGCGCCAGCCGCCGGCTTATCACAGATACGCAGTATTTT.

This rearrangement joins TRBV29-1 to TRBJ2-5; 8 bases are a match to TRBD1. The J call is uncertain, as TRBJ2-7 better fits the DNA end. This CDR3 contains 14 residues. CDR1 is SQVTM, CDR2 ANQGSEA, per germline. The CDR3 DNA reads TGCAGCGTTGAAGATCGACAGGGGAGATACGAGCAGTACTTC. It encodes CSVEDRQGRYEQYF.

The chain has TRBV6-5 and TRBJ2-7, with 14 positions matching TRBD2. The length of the CDR3 is 16 residues. Germline assignment: CDR1 MNHEY and CDR2 SVGAGI. V was pared by 4 bases and J by 4 bases, with 6 bases of the junction left unmatched. The CDR3 DNA is TGTGCCAGCAGTTTAGGGACTAGCGGGAGTAGATACGAGCAGTACTTC. This gives the protein CASSLGTSGSRYEQYF.

The chain couples TRBV2 to TRBJ2-1; perhaps TRBD2 as D (6 bases). The germline V and J ends were trimmed by 1 base and 0 bases, with 10 bases remaining between them. CDR3 size: 16 residues. Germline assignment: CDR1 SNHLY and CDR2 FYNNEI. The CDR3 DNA is TGTGCCAGCAGTGAAGACGGACTAAGCTCCTACAATGAGCAGTTCTTC. Amino acids: CASSEDGLSSYNEQFF.

The chain uses TRBV4-1 and TRBJ2-2, with 10 bases aligning to TRBD1. This CDR3 comprises 16 residues. CDR1 and CDR2 (germline): MGHRA, YSYEKL. V dropped 2 bases and J dropped 7; count of bases not matched to a gene: 7. The CDR3 loop reads CASSQPGQGRGGELFF. As DNA, the CDR3 is TGCGCCAGCAGCCAACCGGGACAGGGGAGAGGCGGGGAGCTGTTTTTT.

V and J are TRBV27 and TRBJ2-2; 9 nucleotides agree with TRBD1. CDR1 and CDR2 (germline): MNHEY, SMNVEV (reference sequence). The CDR3 extends over 16 amino acids. The ends lost 8 bases at V and 5 bases at J; junction bases unmatched: 12. The CDR3 sequence is CASGLGTGRVTGELFF. The CDR3 DNA sequence: TGTGCCAGCGGCCTCGGGACAGGGAGGGTGACCGGGGAGCTGTTTTTT.

The J gene is TRBJ1-4, the V gene TRBV9, with TRBD1 identical over 8 bases. The CDR3 loop spans 17 amino acids. Germline values: CDR1 SGDLS, CDR2 YYNGEE. The V segment lost 0 bases and the J segment 0 bases; nucleotides outside the gene matches: 4. CDR3: CASSVGRGQATNEKLFF. For the CDR3, the DNA is TGTGCCAGCAGCGTAGGCCGGGGACAGGCAACTAATGAAAAACTGTTTTTT.

J is TRBJ2-6 and V is TRBV5-8; D unresolved. The ends were cut back, 6 bases at V and 1 base at J, with 11 bases in the middle. The germline gives CDR1 SGHTS, CDR2 YDEGEE. The CDR3 has 15 residues. CDR3 sequence reads: CASTLRNSGANVLTF. CDR3 nucleotides: TGTGCCAGCACCCTTAGGAATTCTGGGGCCAACGTCCTGACTTTC.

V gene TRBV7-9 combines with J gene TRBJ1-2; D is uncertain. The CDR3 has 13 residues. V was trimmed by 1 base and J by 1 base, leaving 4 bases between them. Looked up from germline, CDR1 is SEHNR and CDR2 is FQNEAQ (reference sequence). The CDR3 nucleotides are TGTGCCAGCAGCTTAGAAAGTAACTATGGCTACACCTTC. Protein product: CASSLESNYGYTF.

V and J are TRBV27 and TRBJ2-7; tentative D call: TRBD1 (6 bases). V dropped 6 bases and J dropped 2 bases, with 17 bases sitting between them. This CDR3 contains 15 residues. Germline V gives CDR1 MNHEY, CDR2 SMNVEV (reference sequence). CDR3 amino acids: CASRPQGSPPYEQYF. Written as DNA, the CDR3 is TGTGCCAGCAGACCACAGGGAAGCCCGCCCTACGAGCAGTACTTC.

The chain has TRBV28 and TRBJ2-5; tentatively, D is TRBD2 (6 bases). The CDR3 runs to 14 residues. V was clipped by 3 bases and J by 5 bases, with 13 bases between them. Per the germline V gene, CDR1 is MDHEN and CDR2 is SYDVKM. The CDR3 bases are TGTGCCAGCAGTTTGGGCGGGACTGGGGAGACCCAGTACTTC. Its protein product is CASSLGGTGETQYF.

The chain combines TRBV7-9 with TRBJ1-2; D remains unclear. The CDR3 is 15 residues long. Trimming took off 2 bases at V and 0 bases at J, with 10 bases between the two ends. Germline values: CDR1 SEHNR, CDR2 FQNEAQ (reference sequence). The DNA for the CDR3 is TGTGCCAGCAGCTTATTAGAAGCAGCTAACTATGGCTACACCTTC. Protein sequence: CASSLLEAANYGYTF.